Listed below are T cell receptor beta chains from one sample, sequenced in a study of T cells in Graves' hyperthyroidism and ophthalmopathy. TCRdb called the multiplex PCR reads again in MiXCR, with one record for every CDR3 protein. Of 450,000 to 600,000 distinct CDR3 sequences in the sample, about 20% were seen once. The sequenced sample was blood. The receptors were sampled from a man aged 35 to 55 with Graves' ophthalmopathy. The CDR3 runs from the conserved cysteine through the conserved F or W. D genes are given only for firm matches. Size is stated for part of the rows, as once, few or many counts, or as a class when the clone is expanded.

v_gene	abundance	j_gene	d_gene	CDR3aa	CDR3nt
TRBV27	-	TRBJ1-2	-	CASSDWGANYGYTF	TGTGCCAGCAGTGACTGGGGGGCTAACTATGGCTACACCTTC
TRBV10-3	-	TRBJ2-5	-	CAISESWVTTTHQETQYF	TGTGCCATCAGTGAGTCTTGGGTGACGACGACCCACCAAGAGACCCAGTACTTC
TRBV20-1	-	TRBJ1-2	TRBD1	CSARVQGADYGYTF	TGCAGTGCTAGAGTTCAGGGGGCTGACTATGGCTACACCTTC
TRBV5-1	many	TRBJ2-7	TRBD2	CASSGEGTPDYEQYF	TGCGCCAGCAGCGGGGAGGGGACCCCCGACTACGAGCAGTACTTC
TRBV28	many	TRBJ2-5	TRBD1	CASSSGTVRETQYF	TGTGCCAGCAGTTCCGGGACAGTACGGGAGACCCAGTACTTC
TRBV18	few	TRBJ2-1	TRBD2	CASSPPGLAVYNEQFF	TGTGCCAGCTCACCGCCGGGACTAGCGGTATACAATGAGCAGTTCTTC
TRBV20-1	many	TRBJ1-1	-	CSARLLEGLNTEAFF	TGCAGTGCTAGGCTTCTGGAGGGATTGAACACTGAAGCTTTCTTT
TRBV5-5	many	TRBJ1-1	-	CASSLMDWAEAFF	TGTGCCAGCAGCCTAATGGACTGGGCTGAAGCTTTCTTT
TRBV20-1	-	TRBJ1-1	-	CSAPGTFSTEAFF	TGCAGTGCCCCCGGGACATTCAGCACTGAAGCTTTCTTT
TRBV12-3/TRBV12-4	few	TRBJ1-2	-	CASTLGGAWGYGYTF	TGTGCCAGCACCCTAGGGGGGGCTTGGGGGTATGGCTACACCTTC
TRBV30	few	TRBJ1-5	-	CAFSSGASGNQPQHF	TGTGCCTTCTCCTCCGGGGCCTCGGGCAATCAGCCCCAGCATTTT
TRBV11-3	many	TRBJ2-7	TRBD1	CASSVRDSYEQYF	TGTGCCAGCAGCGTTCGGGACAGCTACGAGCAGTACTTC
TRBV6-1	-	TRBJ2-5	TRBD1	CASKEQGAWETQYF	TGTGCCAGCAAAGAACAGGGGGCATGGGAGACCCAGTACTTC
TRBV5-1	few	TRBJ2-7	TRBD2	CASSLGLAGPSSYEQYF	TGCGCCAGCAGCTTGGGATTAGCGGGCCCCAGCTCCTACGAGCAGTACTTC
TRBV30	-	TRBJ1-6	TRBD1	CAWSIDRANSPLHF	TGTGCCTGGAGTATCGACAGGGCAAATTCACCCCTCCACTTT
TRBV11-2	many	TRBJ2-1	TRBD1	CASSWTGSGEQFF	TGTGCCAGCAGCTGGACAGGGTCGGGAGAGCAGTTCTTC
TRBV5-6	many	TRBJ2-3	-	CASRGRGTLRDTQYF	TGTGCCAGCAGGGGGAGGGGGACTCTTCGGGATACGCAGTATTTT
TRBV7-8	-	TRBJ2-3	-	CASSSLVDLNTDTQYF	TGTGCCAGCAGCTCCCTAGTGGACCTCAACACAGATACGCAGTATTTT
TRBV6-2/TRBV6-3	few	TRBJ2-5	TRBD2	CASSWGTSVPVRETQYF	TGTGCCAGCAGTTGGGGGACTAGCGTCCCAGTGCGGGAGACCCAGTACTTC
TRBV5-1	few	TRBJ2-5	-	CASSLRVQSHQETQYF	TGCGCCAGCAGCTTGAGGGTACAGTCCCACCAAGAGACCCAGTACTTC